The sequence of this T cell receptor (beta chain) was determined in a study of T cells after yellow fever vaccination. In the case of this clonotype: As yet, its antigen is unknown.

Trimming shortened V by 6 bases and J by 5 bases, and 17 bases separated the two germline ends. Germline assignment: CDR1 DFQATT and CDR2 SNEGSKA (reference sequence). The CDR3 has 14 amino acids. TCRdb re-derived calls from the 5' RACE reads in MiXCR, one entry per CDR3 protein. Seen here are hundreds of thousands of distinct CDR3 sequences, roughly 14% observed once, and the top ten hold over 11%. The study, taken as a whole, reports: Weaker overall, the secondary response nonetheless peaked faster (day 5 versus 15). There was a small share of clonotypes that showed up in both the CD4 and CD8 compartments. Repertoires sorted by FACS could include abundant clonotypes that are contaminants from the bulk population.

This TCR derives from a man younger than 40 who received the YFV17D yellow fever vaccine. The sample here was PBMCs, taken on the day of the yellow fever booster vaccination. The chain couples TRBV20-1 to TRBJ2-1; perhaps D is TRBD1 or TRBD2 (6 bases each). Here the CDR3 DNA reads TGCAGTGCCCCAGATTCGGGGGCCCACAATGAGCAGTTCTTC. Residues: CSAPDSGAHNEQFF.